Shown below are 6 T cell receptor beta chains from a single sample sequenced in a study of blood T cell repertoires in COVID-19. The protocol was immunoSEQ multiplex PCR, while the TCRdb copy is restricted to in-frame clones and leaves out a portion. The sample has more than 70,000 clones, 75% to 95% seen once. Sequencing input: peripheral blood. These receptors came from an elderly woman with acute or convalescent COVID-19.

This clone was detected only once. V gene TRBV7-9 combines with J gene TRBJ2-7; 8 bases map to TRBD2. This CDR3 has 15 residues. Germline lookup yields CDR1 SEHNR and CDR2 FQNEAQ (reference sequence). V lost 5 bases to trimming and J lost 0 bases; unmatched junction nucleotides: 6. Written as DNA, the CDR3 is TGTGCCAGCAGCCGGGGCGGGAGGCCCTCCTACGAGCAGTACTTC. Translation gives CASSRGGRPSYEQYF.

This clone was seen more than once but under ten times. The chain combines TRBV25-1 with TRBJ1-2; 10 bases match TRBD1. The germline V gene has CDR1 MGHDK and CDR2 SYGVNS. The CDR3 runs to 15 residues. The trim removed 6 bases at V and 0 bases at J, leaving 4 bases unmatched. Here the CDR3 DNA reads TGTGCCAGCAGGGAAGGGACAGGGGCTAACTATGGCTACACCTTC. Translation: CASREGTGANYGYTF.

V and J are TRBV5-1 and TRBJ2-5; 8 nucleotides line up with TRBD1. The germline gives CDR1 SGHRS, CDR2 YFSETQ. The CDR3 is made up of 14 amino acids. Unmatched junction bases numbered 2, after V lost 2 bases and J lost 2 bases. For the CDR3, the DNA is TGCGCCAGCAGCTTCCAGGGGGCACAAGAGACCCAGTACTTC. Its translation: CASSFQGAQETQYF. The entire variable domain, with the rest obtained from reference TRBV5-1 and TRBJ2-5, is as follows: KAGVTQTPRYLIKTRGQQVTLSCSPISGHRSVSWYQQTPGQGLQFLFEYFSETQRNKGNFPGRFSGRQFSNSRSEMNVSTLELGDSALYLCASSFQGAQETQYFGPGTRLLVL.

The CDR3 DNA reads as TGTGCCATCAGTGAGCCTAGCGGGACGTCAGATACGCAGTATTTT. Residues: CAISEPSGTSDTQYF. V is TRBV10-3 and J is TRBJ2-3; TRBD2 agrees at 9 bases. The CDR3 loop spans 15 amino acids. CDR1 and CDR2 from the germline V gene are ENHRY and SYGVKD. J lost 4 bases, V lost 2 bases, and 4 bases had no gene match.

The sample holds one count of this clone. V and J are TRBV7-9 and TRBJ2-2; a weak D match, TRBD2 (5 bases). Trimming removed 2 bases at V and 2 bases at J, with 6 bases between. The CDR3 is made up of 14 amino acids. Looked up from germline, CDR1 is SEHNR and CDR2 is FQNEAQ (reference sequence). CDR3 loop: CASSLTGNTGELFF. In nucleotides, the CDR3 is TGTGCCAGCAGCTTAACGGGAAACACCGGGGAGCTGTTTTTT.

This chain uses TRBV29-1 with TRBJ1-2; 9 bases map to TRBD1. Germline V lookup: CDR1 SQVTM, CDR2 ANQGSEA. The CDR3 is 13 residues long. Trimming at V came to 6 bases and at J to 6 bases, leaving 8 bases not matched to a gene. DNA for the CDR3: TGCAGCGTCGCCCGGGACAGGGCGGATGGCTACACCTTC. Amino acid sequence: CSVARDRADGYTF. Full variable domain (remainder filled in from reference TRBV29-1 and TRBJ1-2): SAVISQKPSRDICQRGTSLTIQCQVDSQVTMMFWYRQQPGQSLTLIATANQGSEATYESGFVIDKFPISRPNLTFSTLTVSNMSPEDSSIYLCSVARDRADGYTFGSGTRLTVV.